This T cell receptor (beta chain) was obtained from a study of T cells expressing NK-cell markers. Germline CDR1 and CDR2: LGHDT and YNNKEL (reference sequence). CDR3 length: 13 residues. TCRdb re-called the 5' RACE reads and shows each CDR3 protein once, DNA omitted. The sample holds a few hundred thousand distinct CDR3 sequences. The chain recombines TRBV3-1 with TRBJ1-3. This receptor was taken from a man aged 18 to 69 in good health. The sample consisted of blood T cells: a sorted CD56 or NKG2C T cell subset, CD4+ or CD8+ T cells, or bulk PBMC T cells (not recorded which). The CDR3 sequence is CASSPGYGNTIYF. The variable domain in full, with the rest retrieved from reference TRBV3-1 and TRBJ1-3, is DTAVSQTPKYLVTQMGNDKSIKCEQNLGHDTMYWYKQDSKKFLKIMFSYNNKELIINETVPNRFSPKSPDKAHLNLHINSLELGDSAVYFCASSPGYGNTIYFGEGSWLTVV.